The 17 T cell receptor beta chains presented below share a single source sample, sequenced in a study of cytomegalovirus exposure and HLA in healthy donors. The PCR ran on 60 Vbeta and 13 Jbeta primers. Assay used: immunoSEQ multiplex PCR; TCRdb lists only in-frame clones, some missing. The sample has 95,000 or so clones; roughly two thirds are singletons. Sample: PBMCs. Receptors originate from a woman between 45 and 60 years old in good health and CMV-seropositive.

The J gene is TRBJ2-2, the V gene TRBV27; perhaps TRBD1 as D (6 bases). Trimming shortened V by 3 bases and J by 1 base, and 9 bases separated the two germline ends. The CDR3 sequence is 15 residues long. Per germline, CDR1 MNHEY and CDR2 SMNVEV (reference sequence). The CDR3 protein is CASSFETGNTGELFF. The CDR3 coding sequence is TGTGCCAGCAGTTTTGAGACAGGGAACACCGGGGAGCTGTTTTTT.

The gene calls are TRBV7-8 and TRBJ1-4; D is perhaps TRBD1 (6 bases). Trimming took off 5 bases at V and 7 bases at J, with 14 bases between the two ends. This CDR3 region has 14 residues. Germline V gene lookup returns CDR1 SGHVS and CDR2 FQNEAQ. CDR3 coding DNA: TGTGCCAGCAGCGGAACAGGGAGGGGTGAAAAACTGTTTTTT. This encodes CASSGTGRGEKLFF. Supplemented by reference TRBV7-8 and TRBJ1-4, the full variable domain reads GAGVSQSPRYKVAKRGQDVALRCDPISGHVSLFWYQQALGQGPEFLTYFQNEAQLDKSGLPSDRFFAERPEGSVSTLKIQRTQQEDSAVYLCASSGTGRGEKLFFGSGTQLSVL.

The J gene is TRBJ2-3, the V gene TRBV5-1, with D maybe TRBD1 (6 bases). CDR1 is SGHRS, CDR2 YFSETQ, per germline. This CDR3 has 15 amino acids. The V gene lost 1 base and the J gene lost 0 bases, with 9 bases spanning the gap. The CDR3 here is CASSLTGPSTDTQYF. For the CDR3, the DNA is TGCGCCAGCAGCTTGACAGGGCCCAGCACAGATACGCAGTATTTT.

The chain is built from TRBV7-9 and TRBJ1-2, with TRBD1 matching 10 bases. The germline CDR1 and CDR2 sequences are SEHNR and FQNEAQ (reference sequence). The CDR3 length is 16 residues. Trimming cost V 7 bases and J 6 bases; bases outside gene matches: 14. The CDR3 bases are TGTGCCAGCACCTCAGGGACAGGGGTCGGCGGAAATGGCTACACCTTC. Its translation: CASTSGTGVGGNGYTF.

This clone turned up a few times. The chain couples TRBV7-2 to TRBJ2-1; D is uncertain. V was pared by 3 bases and J by 4 bases, with 10 bases between. CDR1 SGHTA and CDR2 FQGNSA come from the germline V gene. This CDR3 is 14 amino acids long. In DNA, the CDR3 is TGTGCCAGCAGCTTCCCGGGTGTATACAATGAGCAGTTCTTC. Translating gives CASSFPGVYNEQFF.

CDR3: CASSSRTGNSGNTIYF. The CDR3 nucleotides read TGTGCCAGCAGTTCCCGGACAGGGAACTCTGGAAACACCATATATTTT. The rearrangement links TRBV6-5 to TRBJ1-3; 8 bases align to TRBD1. Trimming cost V 4 bases and J 0 bases; bases outside gene matches: 5. The CDR3 is 16 amino acids. CDR1 is MNHEY and CDR2 is SVGAGI in the germline V gene.

The V and J genes are TRBV5-4 and TRBJ1-1, with D possibly being TRBD1 (6 bases). Germline assignment: CDR1 SGHNT and CDR2 YYREEE (reference sequence). The V and J ends lost 0 bases and 8 bases respectively, with 8 bases between them. The CDR3 consists of 12 residues. CDR3 sequence reads: CASSLDTGEAFF. Here the CDR3 DNA reads TGTGCCAGCAGCTTGGACACAGGGGAAGCTTTCTTT.

This rearrangement joins TRBV27 to TRBJ1-6; 7 positions agree with TRBD1. The V segment lost 7 bases and the J segment 1 base; nucleotides outside the gene matches: 22. CDR1 and CDR2 (germline): MNHEY, SMNVEV (reference sequence). The length of the CDR3 is 21 residues. The CDR3 is CASTLTARTGAGRSYNSPLHF. CDR3 sequence (DNA): TGTGCCAGCACCCTTACGGCCCGTACAGGGGCCGGACGGTCCTATAATTCACCCCTCCACTTT.

This CDR3 reads CASSQDPGGADTQYF. Here the CDR3 DNA reads TGTGCCAGCAGCCAAGATCCGGGGGGGGCAGATACGCAGTATTTT. The genes are TRBV4-2 and TRBJ2-3, with TRBD2 matching 8 bases. Germline-derived CDR1 and CDR2 are LGHNA and YNFKEQ. The CDR3 has 15 residues. Germline trimming cut 0 bases from V and 4 bases from J; bases unmatched to any gene: 3.

This clone has just one count. The V gene is TRBV6-4, the J gene TRBJ2-7; 9 bases line up with TRBD2. Germline V CDR1 and CDR2: MRHNA, SNTAGT. The J segment lost 3 bases and the V segment lost 4 bases, leaving 4 bases of the junction unmatched. The CDR3 spans 14 residues. This CDR3 reads CASSVASGNYEQYF. The CDR3 nucleotides are TGTGCCAGCAGTGTGGCTAGCGGGAACTACGAGCAGTACTTC.

The CDR3 is CASSSGTGGQTEAFF. Here the CDR3 DNA reads TGTGCCAGCAGCTCCGGGACAGGGGGCCAAACTGAAGCTTTCTTT. The chain joins TRBV7-2 to TRBJ1-1, with TRBD1 matching over 12 bases. The length of the CDR3 is 15 residues. Unmatched junction bases numbered 5, after V lost 4 bases and J lost 5 bases. Per the germline V gene, CDR1 is SGHTA and CDR2 is FQGNSA. Variable domain in full (rest from reference TRBV7-2 and TRBJ1-1): GAGVSQSPSNKVTEKGKDVELRCDPISGHTALYWYRQSLGQGLEFLIYFQGNSAPDKSGLPSDRFSAERTGGSVSTLTIQRTQQEDSAVYLCASSSGTGGQTEAFFGQGTRLTVV.

This chain links TRBV6-5 with TRBJ2-3; a weak D match, TRBD2 (5 bases). This CDR3 has 14 amino acids. V lost 7 bases, J lost 4 bases, and 15 bases lay in between. The germline V gene has CDR1 MNHEY and CDR2 SVGAGI. CDR3 in DNA: TGTGCCAGCATAGGGAGTAGCAGTTCAGATACGCAGTATTTT. This encodes CASIGSSSSDTQYF.

This rearrangement joins TRBV7-8 to TRBJ1-2, with D perhaps matching TRBD1 (5 bases). The V and J ends lost 4 bases and 3 bases respectively, with 12 bases between them. This CDR3 has 14 residues. From germline, CDR1 is SGHVS and CDR2 FQNEAQ. The chain's CDR3 is CASSSKGLHYGYTF. The CDR3 nucleotides are TGTGCCAGCAGCTCGAAGGGACTTCACTATGGCTACACCTTC.

The V and J genes are TRBV28 and TRBJ2-1, with 10 bases matching TRBD1. Trimming at V came to 7 bases and at J to 5 bases, leaving 8 bases not matched to a gene. This CDR3 has 15 residues. CDR1 MDHEN and CDR2 SYDVKM come from the germline V gene. In DNA form, the CDR3 reads TGTGCCAGCACCACCGGGACAGGGGTGGACAATGAGCAGTTCTTC. This gives the protein CASTTGTGVDNEQFF.

V gene TRBV4-1 combines with J gene TRBJ1-2; D is possibly TRBD1 (6 bases). This CDR3 has 18 amino acids. Per the germline V gene, CDR1 is MGHRA and CDR2 is YSYEKL. V was shortened by 0 bases and J by 0 bases, with 17 bases between the two germline ends. The DNA for the CDR3 is TGCGCCAGCAGCCAAGAAGGGGACACGGAATACACTAACTATGGCTACACCTTC. Protein sequence: CASSQEGDTEYTNYGYTF.

CDR3 protein: CASSEALQGLAGGDIQYF. The CDR3 nucleotides read TGTGCCAGCAGTGAAGCGCTTCAGGGACTAGCGGGAGGCGACATTCAGTACTTC. The J gene is TRBJ2-4, the V gene TRBV2; 15 nucleotides align to TRBD2. The CDR3 is 18 residues long. The germline V gene has CDR1 SNHLY and CDR2 FYNNEI. Germline trimming cut 0 bases from V and 8 bases from J; bases unmatched to any gene: 8.

This chain joins TRBV19 and TRBJ2-7, with no clear D. The CDR3 covers 14 residues. Germline values: CDR1 LNHDA, CDR2 SQIVND (reference sequence). V lost 5 bases and J lost 1, with 12 bases in between. The CDR3 region is CASSPKSGSYEQYF. DNA of the CDR3: TGTGCCAGTAGTCCAAAGTCGGGTTCCTACGAGCAGTACTTC. The full variable domain, its missing parts supplied by reference TRBV19 and TRBJ2-7, is DGGITQSPKYLFRKEGQNVTLSCEQNLNHDAMYWYRQDPGQGLRLIYYSQIVNDFQKGDIAEGYSVSREKKESFPLTVTSAQKNPTAFYLCASSPKSGSYEQYFGPGTRLTVT.